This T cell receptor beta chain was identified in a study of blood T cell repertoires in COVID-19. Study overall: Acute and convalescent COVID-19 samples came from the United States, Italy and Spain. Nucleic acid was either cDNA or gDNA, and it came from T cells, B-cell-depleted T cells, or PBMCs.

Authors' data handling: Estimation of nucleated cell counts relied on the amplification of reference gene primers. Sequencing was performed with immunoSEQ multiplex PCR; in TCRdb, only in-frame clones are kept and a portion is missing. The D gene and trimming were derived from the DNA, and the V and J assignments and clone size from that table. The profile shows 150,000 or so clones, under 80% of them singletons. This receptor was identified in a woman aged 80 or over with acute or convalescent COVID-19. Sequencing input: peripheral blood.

As DNA, the CDR3 is TGTGCCAGCAGAAGGCCCAGGGCATCCTCTGGGGCCAACGTCCTGACTTTC. It is translated as CASRRPRASSGANVLTF. The chain employs TRBV28 and TRBJ2-6; tentative D call: TRBD1 (5 bases). This CDR3 is built from 17 residues. V was shortened by 6 bases and J by 0 bases, with 15 bases between the two germline ends. Germline V gene data show CDR1 as MDHEN and CDR2 as SYDVKM. The full variable domain, in which reference TRBV28 and TRBJ2-6 provide the parts outside the CDR3, is DVKVTQSSRYLVKRTGEKVFLECVQDMDHENMFWYRQDPGLGLRLIYFSYDVKMKEKGDIPEGYSVSREKKERFSLILESASTNQTSMYLCASRRPRASSGANVLTFGAGSRLTVL.